A single TCR beta chain is shown here with its context. J gave up 6 bases and V 2 bases, and 10 bases lay outside the gene matches. CDR1 SQVTM and CDR2 ANQGSEA come from the germline V gene. The CDR3 is 15 amino acids. Survey-level immunoSEQ sequencing profiled the TCR beta repertoire. Only in-frame clones appear in the TCRdb table, and some are missing; sequencing was by immunoSEQ multiplex PCR. This table has 60,000 to 85,000 clones, 85% to 95% appearing once. The clonotype was recovered from a man aged 40-55 years with rheumatoid arthritis. The chain joins TRBV29-1 to TRBJ2-1; 7 bases are a match to TRBD2. Sequencing was carried out using PBMCs. Here the CDR3 DNA reads TGCAGCGTTGAACTATCAGGACTAGACATCAATGAGCAGTTCTTC. As protein: CSVELSGLDINEQFF.